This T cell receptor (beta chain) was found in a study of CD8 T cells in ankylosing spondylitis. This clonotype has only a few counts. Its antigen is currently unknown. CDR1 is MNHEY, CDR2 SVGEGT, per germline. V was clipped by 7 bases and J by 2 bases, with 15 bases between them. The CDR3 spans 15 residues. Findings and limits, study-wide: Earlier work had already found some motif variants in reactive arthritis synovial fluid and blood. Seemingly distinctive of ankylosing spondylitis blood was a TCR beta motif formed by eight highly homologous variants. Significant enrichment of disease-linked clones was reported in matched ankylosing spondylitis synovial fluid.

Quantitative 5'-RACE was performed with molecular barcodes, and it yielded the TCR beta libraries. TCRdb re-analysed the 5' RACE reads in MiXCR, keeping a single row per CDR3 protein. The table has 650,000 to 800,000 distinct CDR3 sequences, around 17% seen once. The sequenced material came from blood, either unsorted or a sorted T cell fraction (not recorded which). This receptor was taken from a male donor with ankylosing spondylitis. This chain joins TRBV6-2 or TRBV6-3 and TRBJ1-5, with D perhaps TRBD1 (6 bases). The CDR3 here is CASTNGGLGNQPQHF. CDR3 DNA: TGTGCCAGCACCAACGGGGGGCTGGGCAATCAGCCCCAGCATTTT.